These T cell receptor beta chains were read from a single sample in a study of T cells in Graves' hyperthyroidism and ophthalmopathy. TCRdb re-called the multiplex PCR reads through MiXCR, storing one row per CDR3 protein. The profile shows about 270,000 distinct CDR3 sequences, about 20% of them singletons. Sample: blood. All receptors come from a man aged 25-45 years with Graves' ophthalmopathy. Each CDR3 is given with its conserved first and last residue.

j_call: TRBJ2-1; v_call: TRBV10-3; cdr3_aa: CATLLAGANEQFF
j_call: TRBJ2-1; v_call: TRBV27; cdr3_aa: CASSLRGLSYNEQFF
j_call: TRBJ1-3; v_call: TRBV15; cdr3_aa: CATKGDRVSGGGDTIYF
j_call: TRBJ2-1; v_call: TRBV6-5; cdr3_aa: CASSYSTGGKSGEQFF
j_call: TRBJ2-7; v_call: TRBV28; cdr3_aa: CASSLGLRGYKQYF
j_call: TRBJ2-1; v_call: TRBV3-1; cdr3_aa: CASSQDQAGAGYNEQFF
j_call: TRBJ1-4; v_call: TRBV6-1; cdr3_aa: CASSGQKKKKLFF
j_call: TRBJ2-2; v_call: TRBV5-1; cdr3_aa: CASSFRTGNTGELFF
j_call: TRBJ2-3; v_call: TRBV9; cdr3_aa: CASSGRGSTDTQYF
j_call: TRBJ2-7; v_call: TRBV12-3/TRBV12-4; cdr3_aa: CASSLWGRVNYEQYF
j_call: TRBJ1-5; v_call: TRBV10-3; cdr3_aa: CAISGAHGEVNQPQHF
j_call: TRBJ1-4; v_call: TRBV11-1; cdr3_aa: CASSLVKGGVEKLFF
j_call: TRBJ1-1; v_call: TRBV9; cdr3_aa: CASSVGGENTEAFF
j_call: TRBJ2-1; v_call: TRBV9; cdr3_aa: CASRDGTSGYNEQFF
j_call: TRBJ2-1; v_call: TRBV6-2/TRBV6-3; cdr3_aa: CASSYPGLAAGVEQFF
j_call: TRBJ1-2; v_call: TRBV20-1; cdr3_aa: CSARVLGTNYGYTF
j_call: TRBJ1-5; v_call: TRBV27; cdr3_aa: CASSPTHGPRSNQPQHF
j_call: TRBJ2-5; v_call: TRBV20-1; cdr3_aa: CSARVVAEETQYF
j_call: TRBJ2-2; v_call: TRBV6-5; cdr3_aa: CASSYSGATGELLF
j_call: TRBJ1-2; v_call: TRBV12-3/TRBV12-4; cdr3_aa: CASTATELYGYTF
j_call: TRBJ2-7; v_call: TRBV11-2; cdr3_aa: CASTTNWSLGEQYF
j_call: TRBJ1-2; v_call: TRBV5-1; cdr3_aa: CASSWANSSQGTYGYTF
j_call: TRBJ1-5; v_call: TRBV27; cdr3_aa: CASSLLFTGNQPQHF
j_call: TRBJ1-4; v_call: TRBV4-2; cdr3_aa: CASSQEGGEKLFF
j_call: TRBJ2-5; v_call: TRBV18; cdr3_aa: CASSPGTGGQETQYF
j_call: TRBJ1-4; v_call: TRBV5-1; cdr3_aa: CASSLGSAFSEKLFF
j_call: TRBJ2-7; v_call: TRBV20-1; cdr3_aa: CSASGGLAGASYEQYF
j_call: TRBJ2-3; v_call: TRBV20-1; cdr3_aa: CSARSGGPADTQYF
j_call: TRBJ2-1; v_call: TRBV7-9; cdr3_aa: CASSSSSGRGYDEQFF
j_call: TRBJ2-1; v_call: TRBV3-1; cdr3_aa: CASSQRAGAANEQFF
j_call: TRBJ1-5; v_call: TRBV19; cdr3_aa: CASSILGDQPQHF
j_call: TRBJ2-7; v_call: TRBV20-1; cdr3_aa: CSALNPGQGGLAASYEQYF
j_call: TRBJ2-1; v_call: TRBV5-1; cdr3_aa: CASSLTKASSIPNEQFF
j_call: TRBJ2-1; v_call: TRBV28; cdr3_aa: CASRPLDGENEQFF
j_call: TRBJ2-1; v_call: TRBV12-3/TRBV12-4; cdr3_aa: CASSYPRGNEQFF
j_call: TRBJ2-7; v_call: TRBV3-1; cdr3_aa: CASSQGTSKFYEQYF
j_call: TRBJ2-7; v_call: TRBV5-1; cdr3_aa: CASTPGGAWEQYF
j_call: TRBJ1-4; v_call: TRBV2; cdr3_aa: CASSSDRDGGEKLFF
j_call: TRBJ2-2; v_call: TRBV29-1; cdr3_aa: CSVARANTGELFF
j_call: TRBJ1-6; v_call: TRBV11-2; cdr3_aa: CASSPYVQGYNSPLHF
j_call: TRBJ2-1; v_call: TRBV12-5; cdr3_aa: CASGLNRVNEQFF
j_call: TRBJ2-1; v_call: TRBV5-4; cdr3_aa: CASSSRLAAFNEQFF
j_call: TRBJ2-1; v_call: TRBV7-6; cdr3_aa: CASSLEELSPYNEQFF
j_call: TRBJ2-2; v_call: TRBV7-7; cdr3_aa: CASSRTQGGELFF
j_call: TRBJ2-1; v_call: TRBV19; cdr3_aa: CASTLAGGPWEQFF
j_call: TRBJ2-7; v_call: TRBV18; cdr3_aa: CASSPNDSGEQYF
j_call: TRBJ1-4; v_call: TRBV7-2; cdr3_aa: CASSRAFNEKLFF
j_call: TRBJ2-1; v_call: TRBV6-1; cdr3_aa: CASSEAWSGRFYNEQFF
j_call: TRBJ1-5; v_call: TRBV28; cdr3_aa: CASSLRSGANQPQHF
j_call: TRBJ1-4; v_call: TRBV11-2; cdr3_aa: CASSLGRTENEKLFF
j_call: TRBJ1-4; v_call: TRBV11-3; cdr3_aa: CASSSGTNGFNEELFF
j_call: TRBJ2-7; v_call: TRBV18; cdr3_aa: CASSPAGGGYEQYF
j_call: TRBJ2-2; v_call: TRBV20-1; cdr3_aa: CSAKWGTANTGELFF